These 29 T cell receptor beta chains were all obtained from the same sample, sequenced in a study of regulatory T cells in long-lasting Graves disease. As to time point: newly diagnosed GD, antithyroid drugs for less than 3 months. The TCR library used RNA extracted from PBMCs. Investigators prepared the TCR beta libraries by applying iRepertoire HTBI primers and Arm-PCR of CDR3 regions. TCRdb fed the multiplex PCR reads into MiXCR, producing one record per CDR3 protein. The table has approximately 350,000 distinct CDR3 sequences, over 9.5% seen once. This sample also belongs to another study, concerning T cells in Graves' hyperthyroidism and ophthalmopathy.

Sequencing was performed on peripheral blood mononuclear cells (PBMCs), taken at new diagnosis, from a patient treated with antithyroid drugs. The receptors derive from a woman in her late teens or twenties with Graves disease.

This chain uses TRBV10-3 with TRBJ1-5, with D possibly being TRBD1 (6 bases). The CDR3 spans 15 residues. Germline V gene lookup returns CDR1 ENHRY and CDR2 SYGVKD. V was cut by 3 bases and J by 1 base, with 10 bases left in between. The DNA for the CDR3 is TGTGCCATCAGTGAATGGGGGGCGAGCAATCAGCCCCAGCATTTT. This encodes CAISEWGASNQPQHF.

This clonotype was detected only a few times. The V gene is TRBV5-1, the J gene TRBJ2-5; D remains unclear. The V gene lost 0 bases and the J gene lost 5 bases, with 14 bases spanning the gap. CDR1 is SGHRS, CDR2 YFSETQ, per germline. The CDR3 length is 15 residues. Here the CDR3 DNA reads TGCGCCAGCAGCTTGGAGTTGGGTAGCTGGGAGACCCAGTACTTC. This gives the protein CASSLELGSWETQYF.

As regards this clonotype: This may be a read error, as it is one base from a much larger clone. The chain uses TRBV29-1 and TRBJ2-1; TRBD2 matches at 13 bases. Looked up from germline, CDR1 is SQVTM and CDR2 is ANQGSEA. The CDR3 runs to 16 residues. J lost 7 bases, V lost 7 bases, and 13 bases had no gene match. The CDR3 DNA is TGCAGCGCCGCCCTTCGGACTAGCGGGAGTGTGAATGAGCAGTTCTTC. This encodes CSAALRTSGSVNEQFF.

This clonotype appeared many times. This chain links TRBV12-3 or TRBV12-4 with TRBJ2-1; 9 nucleotides agree with TRBD2. The junction had 7 bases not matched to a gene; V was cut back by 5 bases and J by 2 bases. The CDR3 contains 16 residues. This CDR3 is CASSPATSGPYNEQFF. CDR3 in DNA: TGTGCCAGCAGTCCCGCCACTAGCGGGCCCTACAATGAGCAGTTCTTC.

This clonotype has a count of ten or more. The chain's CDR3 is CASSLVGLGGPGNTIYF. CDR3 bases: TGTGCCAGCAGCTTAGTGGGTTTGGGCGGGCCTGGAAACACCATATATTTT. The chain couples TRBV7-2 to TRBJ1-3, with D unclear. V lost 1 base, J lost 2 bases, and 15 bases lay in between. CDR3 length: 17 amino acids. CDR1 is SGHTA and CDR2 is FQGNSA in the germline V gene.

Ten or more counts support this clonotype. The V call is TRBV7-9, the J call TRBJ1-1, with D possibly TRBD1 on 5 matching bases. This CDR3 spans 15 amino acids. The germline gives CDR1 SEHNR, CDR2 FQNEAQ (reference sequence). With 3 bases removed from V and 5 bases from J, the gap between germline ends came to 16 bases. CDR3 coding DNA: TGTGCCAGCAGCTTCACCCAGCAGGGAGGTACTGAAGCTTTCTTT. Amino acid sequence: CASSFTQQGGTEAFF.

This clonotype was seen at least ten times. The rearrangement links TRBV9 to TRBJ2-1, with D possibly TRBD1 on 6 matching bases. Germline V CDR1 and CDR2: SGDLS, YYNGEE. This CDR3 contains 15 residues. Trimming pared 1 base from V and 2 bases from J, leaving 10 bases between. CDR3 nucleotides: TGTGCCAGCAGCGTATTGGGGGCTCCCTACAATGAGCAGTTCTTC. This codes for CASSVLGAPYNEQFF.

V usage is TRBV19 and J usage is TRBJ2-7, with TRBD1 matching 7 bases. J lost 4 bases, V lost 4 bases, and 4 bases had no gene match. The V gene's germline CDR1 is LNHDA and CDR2 SQIVND (reference sequence). The CDR3 is 13 residues long. The CDR3 sequence is CASSKGATYEQYF. CDR3 nucleotide sequence: TGTGCCAGTAGTAAGGGGGCTACGTACGAGCAGTACTTC.

The CDR3, as DNA: TGTGCCAGCAGCCAAGATTCTGGGAGGGCAACCGGGGAGCTGTTTTTT. It codes for CASSQDSGRATGELFF. The V gene is TRBV4-2, the J gene TRBJ2-2, with 7 positions matching TRBD2. V lost 0 bases, J lost 5 bases, and 6 bases stayed unmatched. The CDR3 length is 16 residues. The germline V gene encodes CDR1 LGHNA and CDR2 YNFKEQ.

This clonotype showed up just a few times. V and J are TRBV12-3 or TRBV12-4 and TRBJ2-1; 13 nucleotides align to TRBD2. Trimming at V came to 4 bases and at J to 4 bases, leaving 4 bases not matched to a gene. CDR3 length equals 16 residues. CDR3 loop: CASSYGTSGIYNEQFF. In DNA, the CDR3 is TGTGCCAGCAGTTACGGGACTAGCGGGATTTACAATGAGCAGTTCTTC.

This clonotype was observed at least ten times. This chain joins TRBV7-9 and TRBJ2-1; perhaps TRBD2 as D (6 bases). The V gene lost 3 bases and the J gene lost 4 bases, with 13 bases spanning the gap. Germline V gene data show CDR1 as SEHNR and CDR2 as FQNEAQ (reference sequence). This CDR3 comprises 15 residues. The CDR3 DNA sequence: TGTGCCAGCAGCTTCAGACTAGGTCTATACAATGAGCAGTTCTTC. Its protein product is CASSFRLGLYNEQFF. The variable domain in full, with the rest retrieved from reference TRBV7-9 and TRBJ2-1, is DTGVSQNPRHKITKRGQNVTFRCDPISEHNRLYWYRQTLGQGPEFLTYFQNEAQLEKSRLLSDRFSAERPKGSFSTLEIQRTEQGDSAMYLCASSFRLGLYNEQFFGPGTRLTVL.

This clonotype appeared many times. The V gene is TRBV5-1, the J gene TRBJ2-3, with 7 bases identical to TRBD2. V lost 3 bases to trimming and J lost 3 bases; unmatched junction nucleotides: 13. The germline CDR1 and CDR2 sequences are SGHRS and YFSETQ. CDR3 length: 17 residues. CDR3 residues: CASSWGLLGEGTDTQYF. CDR3 nucleotides: TGCGCCAGCAGCTGGGGCTTACTAGGGGAGGGAACAGATACGCAGTATTTT.

This clonotype was observed many times. The V call is TRBV20-1, the J call TRBJ2-1, with 11 bases that match TRBD2. The germline gives CDR1 DFQATT, CDR2 SNEGSKA (reference sequence). The CDR3 has 13 amino acids. DNA for the CDR3: TGCAGCGGTAGCGGGGGGGCCTTAGATGAGCAGTTCTTC. This sequence encodes CSGSGGALDEQFF.

The V gene is TRBV13, the J gene TRBJ1-2, with unresolved D. The length of the CDR3 is 13 residues. Germline CDR1 reads PRHDT; CDR2 reads FYEKMQ (reference sequence). Deletions cut 8 bases from V and 1 base from J, with 11 bases between. This CDR3 is CASEKARNYGYTF. CDR3 sequence (DNA): TGTGCCAGCGAAAAGGCCCGTAACTATGGCTACACCTTC.

The chain is built from TRBV7-2 and TRBJ1-2; TRBD1 is a possible D gene (5 bases). The CDR3 is made up of 13 amino acids. Between the trimmed V and J ends, which lost 5 bases and 7 bases, there was a span of 14 bases. CDR1 is SGHTA, CDR2 FQGNSA, per germline. This CDR3 reads CASSPRVGGGYTF. For the CDR3, the DNA is TGTGCCAGCAGCCCCAGAGTGGGGGGTGGCTACACCTTC.

J is TRBJ1-2 and V is TRBV19; D unclear. CDR3 length: 15 amino acids. The germline V gene encodes CDR1 LNHDA and CDR2 SQIVND (reference sequence). Trimming cost V 5 bases and J 6 bases, with 19 bases left between them. CDR3 coding DNA: TGTGCCAGTAGTGAAACGGGAGCCCGGACGGATGGCTACACCTTC. Its translation is CASSETGARTDGYTF.

The rearrangement links TRBV4-1 to TRBJ2-1; D ambiguous. Germline-derived CDR1 and CDR2 are MGHRA and YSYEKL. Trimming took 11 bases from V and 9 from J, leaving 8 bases between them. The CDR3 runs 9 residues. The CDR3 sequence: CAGLGEQFF. The CDR3 DNA follows: TGCGCCGGCCTGGGTGAGCAGTTCTTC.

Many counts were recorded for this clonotype. The chain joins TRBV19 to TRBJ2-5, with D possibly being TRBD2 (6 bases). Trimming left V 3 bases short and J 5 bases short, with 10 bases between. CDR1 and CDR2 from the germline V gene are LNHDA and SQIVND (reference sequence). The CDR3 covers 13 residues. CDR3 nucleotide sequence: TGTGCCAGTAGTATGGGGGGAAGGGAGACCCAGTACTTC. Encoded protein: CASSMGGRETQYF.

The chain joins TRBV12-3 or TRBV12-4 to TRBJ2-1; 10 bases are a match to TRBD2. The CDR3 sequence is 15 residues long. V trimming: 4 bases; J trimming: 6 bases; junction bases outside the gene matches: 6. The chain's CDR3 is CASSYLAGVSNEQFF. The CDR3 DNA follows: TGTGCCAGCAGTTACCTAGCGGGAGTATCCAATGAGCAGTTCTTC.

This clonotype was detected ten times or more. This sequence joins TRBV2 and TRBJ1-2; 7 nucleotides agree with TRBD1. This CDR3 comprises 15 residues. J was trimmed by 8 bases and V by 3 bases; bases with no gene match: 12. Looked up from germline, CDR1 is SNHLY and CDR2 is FYNNEI. The CDR3 protein is CASSDPTGVPRGYTF. The CDR3 DNA reads TGTGCCAGCAGTGATCCCACAGGGGTGCCGCGGGGCTACACCTTC.

This clonotype was observed a few times. This chain uses TRBV5-4 with TRBJ2-1, with 7 bases lining up with TRBD2. Germline trimming cut 4 bases from V and 0 bases from J; bases unmatched to any gene: 10. The length of the CDR3 is 17 residues. Germline CDR1 reads SGHNT; CDR2 reads YYREEE (reference sequence). CDR3 residues: CASSLNPTGGSYNEQFF. The CDR3 DNA reads as TGTGCCAGCAGCCTGAACCCGACGGGGGGCTCCTACAATGAGCAGTTCTTC.

There are many counts of this clonotype. The junction does not match germline at one end; this may be a read error. The chain joins TRBV4-1 to TRBJ1-5; the D is unclear. The CDR3 covers 14 residues. Per germline, CDR1 MGHRA and CDR2 YSYEKL. Written as DNA, the CDR3 is TGTGCCAGCAGCCCCCAATATAGCAATCAGCCCCAGCATTTT. Residues: CASSPQYSNQPQHF.

This clonotype occurred many times. The genes are TRBV20-1 and TRBJ2-7; TRBD2 might be the D (7 bases). The CDR3 length is 14 residues. Germline lookup yields CDR1 DFQATT and CDR2 SNEGSKA (reference sequence). V lost 3 bases and J 3 bases, leaving 15 bases between the germline ends. The CDR3, as DNA: TGCAGTGCTAGTAGGGCGGGGGCTTTCTACGAGCAGTACTTC. Its translation is CSASRAGAFYEQYF.

This clonotype has just a few counts. This sequence joins TRBV28 and TRBJ1-6; D is uncertain. This CDR3 has 13 residues. Trimming pared 4 bases from V and 8 bases from J, leaving 9 bases between. Germline V gene data show CDR1 as MDHEN and CDR2 as SYDVKM. This CDR3 reads CASSWTDYSPLHF. The CDR3 DNA reads as TGTGCCAGCAGTTGGACTGACTATTCACCCCTCCACTTT.

This clonotype was seen ten or more times. The chain is built from TRBV2 and TRBJ2-2; 9 nucleotides agree with TRBD2. Per the germline V gene, CDR1 is SNHLY and CDR2 is FYNNEI. This CDR3 is 14 amino acids long. The V gene end was trimmed by 9 bases and the J gene end by 3 bases; junction bases not matched to a gene: 5. The CDR3 nucleotides are TGTGCCAGTTCGCTAGCGGGGTACACCGGGGAGCTGTTTTTT. It specifies CASSLAGYTGELFF.

There are a few counts of this clonotype. The J gene is TRBJ2-1, the V gene TRBV7-6; D not certain. CDR3 length: 17 amino acids. From germline, CDR1 is SGHVS and CDR2 FNYEAQ. Trimming pared 5 bases from V and 0 bases from J, leaving 17 bases between. CDR3: CASSPASAGFSYNEQFF. In DNA form, the CDR3 reads TGTGCCAGCAGCCCTGCCTCTGCCGGGTTCTCCTACAATGAGCAGTTCTTC.

In this sample, this clonotype turned up a few times. The chain uses TRBV5-4 and TRBJ1-1, with TRBD1 matching over 7 bases. Trimming cost V 1 base and J 1 base; bases outside gene matches: 4. Germline CDR1 SGHNT, CDR2 YYREEE (reference sequence). The CDR3 extends over 15 amino acids. CDR3 sequence (DNA): TGTGCCAGCAGCTTGCACCCAGGGGGGAACACTGAAGCTTTCTTT. Translated, it gives CASSLHPGGNTEAFF. The full variable domain, rest sourced from reference TRBV5-4 and TRBJ1-1, is ETGVTQSPTHLIKTRGQQVTLRCSSQSGHNTVSWYQQALGQGPQFIFQYYREEENGRGNFPPRFSGLQFPNYSSELNVNALELDDSALYLCASSLHPGGNTEAFFGQGTRLTVV.

This clonotype was counted at least ten times. The chain links TRBV7-2 to TRBJ1-1; D is unresolved. The CDR3 spans 13 residues. Germline V lookup: CDR1 SGHTA, CDR2 FQGNSA. Between the trimmed V and J ends, which lost 3 bases and 3 bases, there was a span of 8 bases. The CDR3 sequence is CASSFSKDTEAFF. The CDR3 nucleotides read TGTGCCAGCAGCTTCTCCAAGGACACTGAAGCTTTCTTT.

This clonotype was counted between two and nine times. CDR3 protein: CASRADRGSGNTIYF. In DNA form, the CDR3 reads TGTGCCAGCAGGGCAGACAGGGGTTCTGGAAACACCATATATTTT. V usage is TRBV12-3 or TRBV12-4 and J usage is TRBJ1-3, with 8 bases that match TRBD1. Trimming cost V 6 bases and J 1 base; bases outside gene matches: 5. This CDR3 contains 15 residues.